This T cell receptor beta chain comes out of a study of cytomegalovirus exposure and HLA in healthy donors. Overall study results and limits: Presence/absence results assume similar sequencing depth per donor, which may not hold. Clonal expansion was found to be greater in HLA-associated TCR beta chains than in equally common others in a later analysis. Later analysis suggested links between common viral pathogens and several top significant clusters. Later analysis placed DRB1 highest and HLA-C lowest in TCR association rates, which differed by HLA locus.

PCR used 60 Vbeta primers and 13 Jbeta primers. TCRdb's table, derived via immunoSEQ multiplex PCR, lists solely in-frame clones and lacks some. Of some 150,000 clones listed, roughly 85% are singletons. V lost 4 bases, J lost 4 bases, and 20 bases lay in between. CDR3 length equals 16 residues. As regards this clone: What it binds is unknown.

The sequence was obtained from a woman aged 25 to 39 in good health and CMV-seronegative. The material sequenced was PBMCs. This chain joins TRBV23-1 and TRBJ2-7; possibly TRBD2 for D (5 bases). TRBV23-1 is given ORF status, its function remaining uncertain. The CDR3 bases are TGCGCCAGCAGTCCCGAATGTCCCGGGGTCGGATACGAGCAGTACTTC. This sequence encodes CASSPECPGVGYEQYF.